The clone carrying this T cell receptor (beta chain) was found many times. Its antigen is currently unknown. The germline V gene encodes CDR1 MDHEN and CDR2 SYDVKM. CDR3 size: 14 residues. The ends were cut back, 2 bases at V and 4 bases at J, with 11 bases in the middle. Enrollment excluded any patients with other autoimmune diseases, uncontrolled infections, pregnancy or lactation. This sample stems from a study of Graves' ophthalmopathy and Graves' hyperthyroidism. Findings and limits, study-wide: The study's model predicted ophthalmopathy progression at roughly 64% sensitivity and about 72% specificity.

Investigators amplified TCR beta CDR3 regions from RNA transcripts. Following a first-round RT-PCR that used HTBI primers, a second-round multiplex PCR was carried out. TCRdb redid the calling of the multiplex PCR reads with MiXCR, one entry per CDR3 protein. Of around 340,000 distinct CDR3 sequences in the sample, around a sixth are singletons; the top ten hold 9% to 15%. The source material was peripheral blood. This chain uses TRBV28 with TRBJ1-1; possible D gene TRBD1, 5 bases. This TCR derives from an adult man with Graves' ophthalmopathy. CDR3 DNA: TGTGCCAGCAGTTTAAAGGGGCGTCGCACTGAAGCTTTCTTT. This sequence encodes CASSLKGRRTEAFF.